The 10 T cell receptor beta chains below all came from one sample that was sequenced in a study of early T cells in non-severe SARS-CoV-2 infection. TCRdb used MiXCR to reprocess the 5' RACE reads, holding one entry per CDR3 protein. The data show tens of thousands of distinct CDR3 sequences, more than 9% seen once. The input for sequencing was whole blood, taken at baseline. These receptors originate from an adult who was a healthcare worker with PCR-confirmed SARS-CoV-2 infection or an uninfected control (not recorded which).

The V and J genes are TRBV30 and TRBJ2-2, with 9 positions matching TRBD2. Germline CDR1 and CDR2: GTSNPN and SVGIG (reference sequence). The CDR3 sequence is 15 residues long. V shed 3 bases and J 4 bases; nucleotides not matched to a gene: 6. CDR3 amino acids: CAWSGGLARTGELFF. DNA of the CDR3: TGTGCCTGGAGCGGCGGACTAGCGCGCACCGGGGAGCTGTTTTTT.

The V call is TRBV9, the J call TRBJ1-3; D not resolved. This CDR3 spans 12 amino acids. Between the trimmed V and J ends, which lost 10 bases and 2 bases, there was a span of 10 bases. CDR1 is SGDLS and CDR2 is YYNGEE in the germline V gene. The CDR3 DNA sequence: TGTGCCGGAGCCCGGACTGGAAACACCATATATTTT. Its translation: CAGARTGNTIYF.

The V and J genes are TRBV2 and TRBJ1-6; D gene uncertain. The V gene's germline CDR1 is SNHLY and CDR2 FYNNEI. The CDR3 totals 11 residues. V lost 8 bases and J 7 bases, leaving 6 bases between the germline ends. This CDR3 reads CASAKNSPLHF. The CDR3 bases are TGTGCCAGCGCCAAAAATTCACCCCTCCACTTT.

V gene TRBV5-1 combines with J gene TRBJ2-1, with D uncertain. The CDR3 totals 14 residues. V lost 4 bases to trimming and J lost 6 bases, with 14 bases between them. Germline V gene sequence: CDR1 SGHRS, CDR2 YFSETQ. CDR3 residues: CASSHGISSNEQFF. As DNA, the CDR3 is TGCGCCAGCAGCCATGGGATTAGTAGCAATGAGCAGTTCTTC.

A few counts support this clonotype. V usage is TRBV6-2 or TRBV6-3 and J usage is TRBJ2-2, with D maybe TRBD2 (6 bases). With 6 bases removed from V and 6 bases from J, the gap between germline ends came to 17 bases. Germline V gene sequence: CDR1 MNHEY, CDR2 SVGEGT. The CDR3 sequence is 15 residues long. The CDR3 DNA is TGTGCCAGCAGACCTCCCGTGAGACTAGCCGGGGAGCTGTTTTTT. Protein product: CASRPPVRLAGELFF.

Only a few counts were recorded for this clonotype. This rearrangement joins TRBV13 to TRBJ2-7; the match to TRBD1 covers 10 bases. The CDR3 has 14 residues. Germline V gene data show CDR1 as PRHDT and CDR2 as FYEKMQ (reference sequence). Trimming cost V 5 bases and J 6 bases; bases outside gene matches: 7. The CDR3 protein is CASSADRGRVEQYF. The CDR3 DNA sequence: TGTGCCAGCAGCGCAGACAGGGGGCGCGTCGAGCAGTACTTC. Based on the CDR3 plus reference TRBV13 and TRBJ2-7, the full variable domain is AAGVIQSPRHLIKEKRETATLKCYPIPRHDTVYWYQQGPGQDPQFLISFYEKMQSDKGSIPDRFSAQQFSDYHSELNMSSLELGDSALYFCASSADRGRVEQYFGPGTRLTVT.

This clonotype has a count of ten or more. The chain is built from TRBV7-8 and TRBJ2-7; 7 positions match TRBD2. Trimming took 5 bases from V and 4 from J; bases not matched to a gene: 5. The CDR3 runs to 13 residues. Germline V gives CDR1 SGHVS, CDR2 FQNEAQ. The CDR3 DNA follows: TGTGCCAGCAGCCGAAGTAGCGGGTACGAGCAGTACTTC. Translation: CASSRSSGYEQYF.

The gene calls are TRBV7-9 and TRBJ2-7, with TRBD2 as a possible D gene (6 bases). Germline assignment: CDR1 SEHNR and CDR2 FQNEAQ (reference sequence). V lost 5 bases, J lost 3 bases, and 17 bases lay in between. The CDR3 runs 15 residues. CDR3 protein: CASSARDLAVYEQYF. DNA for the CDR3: TGTGCCAGCAGCGCCCGGGACTTAGCTGTCTACGAGCAGTACTTC.

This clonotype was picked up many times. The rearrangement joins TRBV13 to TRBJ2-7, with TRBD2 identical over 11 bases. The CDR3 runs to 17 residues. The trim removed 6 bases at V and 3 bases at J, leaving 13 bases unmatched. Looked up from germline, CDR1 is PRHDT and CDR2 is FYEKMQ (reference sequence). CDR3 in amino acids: CASSWLAGGRGDYEQYF. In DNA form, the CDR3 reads TGTGCCAGCAGTTGGCTAGCGGGAGGTAGAGGGGACTACGAGCAGTACTTC.

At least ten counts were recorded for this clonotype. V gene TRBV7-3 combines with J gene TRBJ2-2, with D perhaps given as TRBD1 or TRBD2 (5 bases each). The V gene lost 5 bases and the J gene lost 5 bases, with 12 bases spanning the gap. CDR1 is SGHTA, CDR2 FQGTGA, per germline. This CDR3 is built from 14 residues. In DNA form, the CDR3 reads TGTGCCAGCAGCCCAGGGACGCGGACCGGGGAGCTGTTTTTT. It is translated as CASSPGTRTGELFF.